This TCR beta chain was observed in a study of T cell repertoires in cytomegalovirus infection. Whole-study results and caveats: The study found HLA-C-restricted CMV-specific TCR beta clonotypes dominating the ex vivo response.

Germline values: CDR1 SGHAT, CDR2 FQDESV (reference sequence). This CDR3 has 15 amino acids. With V trimmed by 4 bases and J by 6 bases, 6 bases remained unmatched. TCRdb reprocessed the reads via MiXCR and lists one record per CDR3 protein. The sample lists about 71,000 distinct CDR3 sequences, 20% to 25% occurring once. A word on this clonotype: What it binds is not known.

This sample comprised CD8+ T cells from cultured PBMCs, obtained from culture after CMV antigen stimulation. The TCR comes from a human donor in good health (CMV status not recorded). Some clones in this sample may be carry-over from other donors' samples. The V call is TRBV11-1, the J call TRBJ1-6, with 7 bases aligning to TRBD1. CDR3 DNA sequence: TGTGCCAGCAGCTCGCGACAGGGCGGTAATTCACCCCTCCACTTT. Translating gives CASSSRQGGNSPLHF.